This T cell receptor (beta chain) was observed in a study of shared T cell receptors in the human thymus. TCRdb's table, derived via immunoSEQ multiplex PCR, lists solely in-frame clones and lacks some. The table lists approximately 660,000 clones, around 87% of them singletons. Trimming removed 5 bases from V and 5 bases from J; junction bases left unmatched: 4. This CDR3 has 15 amino acids. The germline gives CDR1 SGHVS, CDR2 FNYEAQ. This sample also appeared in a second study, on human thymus T cells. That work states: Donor material was obtained from healthy Finnish infants undergoing corrective surgery for congenital heart defects. It was from resections taken during corrective heart surgery that the thymus tissue came.

The chain links TRBV7-6 to TRBJ2-2; TRBD2 matches at 11 bases. The sample was thymocytes. The source is a boy less than two years old with a congenital heart defect. CDR3 sequence: CASSPRTSGTGELFF. CDR3 coding DNA: TGTGCCAGCAGCCCCAGGACTAGCGGGACCGGGGAGCTGTTTTTT.